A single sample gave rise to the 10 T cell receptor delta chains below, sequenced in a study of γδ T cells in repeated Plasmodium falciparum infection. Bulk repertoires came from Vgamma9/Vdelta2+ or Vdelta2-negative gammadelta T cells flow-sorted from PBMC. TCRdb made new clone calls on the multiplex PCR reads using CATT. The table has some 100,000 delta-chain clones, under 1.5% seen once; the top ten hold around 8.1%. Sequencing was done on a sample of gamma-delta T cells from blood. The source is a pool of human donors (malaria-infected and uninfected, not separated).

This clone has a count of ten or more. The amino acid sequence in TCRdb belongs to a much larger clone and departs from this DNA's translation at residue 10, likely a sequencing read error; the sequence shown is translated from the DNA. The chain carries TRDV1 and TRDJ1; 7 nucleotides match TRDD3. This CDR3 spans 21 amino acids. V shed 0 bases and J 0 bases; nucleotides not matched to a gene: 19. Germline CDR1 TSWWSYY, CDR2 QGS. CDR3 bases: TGTGCTCTTGGGGAACTCCTGCCCCGTCGCCTCAGGGGGGGATACACCGATAAACTCATCTTT. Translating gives CALGELLPRRLRGGYTDKLIF.

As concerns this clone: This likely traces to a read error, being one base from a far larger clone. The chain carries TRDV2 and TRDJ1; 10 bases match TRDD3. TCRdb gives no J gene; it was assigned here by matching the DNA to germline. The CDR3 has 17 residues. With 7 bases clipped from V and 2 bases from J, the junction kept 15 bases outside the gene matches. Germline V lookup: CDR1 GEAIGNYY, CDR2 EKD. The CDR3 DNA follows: TGTGCCTGCGACCCCTTAGGGGGGGATACGGAAACCGATAAACTCATCTTT. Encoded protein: CACDPLGGDTETDKLIF.

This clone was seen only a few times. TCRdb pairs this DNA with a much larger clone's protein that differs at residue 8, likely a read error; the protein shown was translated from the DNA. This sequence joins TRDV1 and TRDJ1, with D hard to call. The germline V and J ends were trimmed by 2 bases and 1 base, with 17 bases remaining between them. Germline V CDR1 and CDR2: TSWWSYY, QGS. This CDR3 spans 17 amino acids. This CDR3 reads CALGEELWLRATDKLIF. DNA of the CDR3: TGTGCTCTTGGGGAAGAACTGTGGCTTAGGGCCACCGATAAACTCATCTTT.

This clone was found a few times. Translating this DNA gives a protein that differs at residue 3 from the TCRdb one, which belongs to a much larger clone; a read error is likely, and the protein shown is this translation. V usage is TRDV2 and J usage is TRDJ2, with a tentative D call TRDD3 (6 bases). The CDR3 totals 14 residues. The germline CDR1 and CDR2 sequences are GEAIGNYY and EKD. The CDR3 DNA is TGTGCCTATGACACCTGGGGATTGACAGCACAACTCTTCTTT. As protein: CAYDTWGLTAQLFF.

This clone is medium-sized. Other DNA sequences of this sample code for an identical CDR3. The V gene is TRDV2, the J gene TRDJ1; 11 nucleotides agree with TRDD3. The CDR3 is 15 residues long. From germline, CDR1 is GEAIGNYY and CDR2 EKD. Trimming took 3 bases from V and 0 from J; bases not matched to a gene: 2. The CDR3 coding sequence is TGTGCCTGTGACTGGGGGATACGCCACACCGATAAACTCATCTTT. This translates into CACDWGIRHTDKLIF.

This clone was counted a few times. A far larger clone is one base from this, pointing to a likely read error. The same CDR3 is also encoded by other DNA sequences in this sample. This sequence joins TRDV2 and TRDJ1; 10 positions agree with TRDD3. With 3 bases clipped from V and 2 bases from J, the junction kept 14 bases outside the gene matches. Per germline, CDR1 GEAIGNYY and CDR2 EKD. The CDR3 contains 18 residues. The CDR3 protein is CACDRVGTGGSYTDKLIF. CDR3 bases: TGTGCCTGTGACCGCGTAGGTACTGGGGGATCGTATACCGATAAACTCATCTTT.

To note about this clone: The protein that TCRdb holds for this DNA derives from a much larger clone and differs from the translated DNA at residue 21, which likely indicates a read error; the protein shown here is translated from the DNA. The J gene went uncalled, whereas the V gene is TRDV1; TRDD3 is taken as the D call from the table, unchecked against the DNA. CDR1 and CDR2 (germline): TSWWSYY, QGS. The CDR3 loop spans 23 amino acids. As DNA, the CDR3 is TGTGCTCTTGGGGCTCGGCCTCTTCCTAATAGTCTGGGGGATACGGGTTATACCGATAAATTCATCTTT. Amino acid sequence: CALGARPLPNSLGDTGYTDKFIF.

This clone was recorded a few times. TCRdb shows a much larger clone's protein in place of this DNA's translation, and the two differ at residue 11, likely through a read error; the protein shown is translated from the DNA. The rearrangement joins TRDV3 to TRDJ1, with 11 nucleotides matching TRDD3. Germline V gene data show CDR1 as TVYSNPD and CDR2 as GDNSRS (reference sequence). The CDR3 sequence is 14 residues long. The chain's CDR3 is CAFFPGGYTDRLIF. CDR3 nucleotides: TGTGCCTTCTTCCCTGGGGGATACACCGATAGACTCATCTTT.

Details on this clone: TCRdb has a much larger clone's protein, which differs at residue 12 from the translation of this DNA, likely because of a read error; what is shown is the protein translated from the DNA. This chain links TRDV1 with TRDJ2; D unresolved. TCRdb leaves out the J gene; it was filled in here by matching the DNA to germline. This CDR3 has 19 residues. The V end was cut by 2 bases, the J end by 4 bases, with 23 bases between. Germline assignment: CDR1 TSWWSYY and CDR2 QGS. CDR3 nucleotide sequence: TGTGCTCTTGGGGAATCGGTAATCCTTAGGGTGGAGAGGACAGCACAACTCTTCTTT. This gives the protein CALGESVILRVERTAQLFF.

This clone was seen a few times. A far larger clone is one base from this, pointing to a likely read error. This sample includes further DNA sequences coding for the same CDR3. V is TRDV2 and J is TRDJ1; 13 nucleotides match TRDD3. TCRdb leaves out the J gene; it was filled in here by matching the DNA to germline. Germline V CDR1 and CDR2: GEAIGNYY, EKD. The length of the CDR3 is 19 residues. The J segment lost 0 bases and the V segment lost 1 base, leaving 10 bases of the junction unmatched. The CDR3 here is CACDTRLGDTLRDTDKLIF. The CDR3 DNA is TGTGCCTGTGACACGAGACTGGGGGATACGCTTCGAGACACCGATAAACTCATCTTT.